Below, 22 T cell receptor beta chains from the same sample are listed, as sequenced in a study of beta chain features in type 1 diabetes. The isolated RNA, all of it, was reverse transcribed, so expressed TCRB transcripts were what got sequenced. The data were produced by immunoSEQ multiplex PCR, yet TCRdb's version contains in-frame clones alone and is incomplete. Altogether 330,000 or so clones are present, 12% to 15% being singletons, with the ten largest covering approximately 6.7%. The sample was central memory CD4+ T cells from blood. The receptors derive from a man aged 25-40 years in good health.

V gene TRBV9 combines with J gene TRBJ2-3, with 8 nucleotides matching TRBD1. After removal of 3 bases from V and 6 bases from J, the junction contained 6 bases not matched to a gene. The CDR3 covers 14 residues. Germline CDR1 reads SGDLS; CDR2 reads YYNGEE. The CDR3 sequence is CASSGRQGLDTQYF. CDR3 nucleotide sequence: TGTGCCAGCAGCGGACGACAGGGGTTGGATACGCAGTATTTT.

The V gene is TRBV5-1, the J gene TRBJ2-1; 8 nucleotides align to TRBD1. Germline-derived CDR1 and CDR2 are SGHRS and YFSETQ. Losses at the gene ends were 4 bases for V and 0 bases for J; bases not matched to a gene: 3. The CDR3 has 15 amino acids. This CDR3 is CASSPDRGSYNEQFF. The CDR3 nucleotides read TGCGCCAGCAGCCCTGACAGGGGCTCCTACAATGAGCAGTTCTTC.

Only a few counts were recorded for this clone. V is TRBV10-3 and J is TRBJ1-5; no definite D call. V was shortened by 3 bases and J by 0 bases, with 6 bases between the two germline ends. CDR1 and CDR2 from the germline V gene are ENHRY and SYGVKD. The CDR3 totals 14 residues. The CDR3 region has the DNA TGTGCCATCAGTGACCGCAGTAGCAATCAGCCCCAGCATTTT. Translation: CAISDRSSNQPQHF.

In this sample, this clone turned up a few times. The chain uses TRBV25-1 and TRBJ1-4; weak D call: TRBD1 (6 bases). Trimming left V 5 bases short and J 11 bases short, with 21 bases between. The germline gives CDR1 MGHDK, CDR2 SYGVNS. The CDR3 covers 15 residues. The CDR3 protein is CASSPSHRALGKLFF. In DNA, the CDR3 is TGTGCCAGCAGTCCGAGCCACAGGGCCCTTGGTAAACTGTTTTTT.

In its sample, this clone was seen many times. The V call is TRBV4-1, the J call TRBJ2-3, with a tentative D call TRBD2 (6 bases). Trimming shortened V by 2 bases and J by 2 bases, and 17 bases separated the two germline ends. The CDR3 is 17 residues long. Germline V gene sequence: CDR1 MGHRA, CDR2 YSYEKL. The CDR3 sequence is CASSQMSGGITTDTQYF. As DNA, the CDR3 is TGCGCCAGCAGCCAAATGTCAGGCGGGATTACCACAGATACGCAGTATTTT.

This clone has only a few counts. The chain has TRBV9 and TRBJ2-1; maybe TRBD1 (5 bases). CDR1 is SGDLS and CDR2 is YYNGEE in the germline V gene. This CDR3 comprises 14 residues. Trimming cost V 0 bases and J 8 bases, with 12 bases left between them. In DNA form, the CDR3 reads TGTGCCAGCAGCGTAGAGACAGAAGGCCATGAGCAGTTCTTC. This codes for CASSVETEGHEQFF.

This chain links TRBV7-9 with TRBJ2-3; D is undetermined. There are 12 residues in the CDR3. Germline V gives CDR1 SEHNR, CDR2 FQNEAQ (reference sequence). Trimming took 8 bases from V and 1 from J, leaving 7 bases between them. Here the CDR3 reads CASQKGTDTQYF. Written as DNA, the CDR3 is TGTGCCAGCCAGAAAGGCACAGATACGCAGTATTTT. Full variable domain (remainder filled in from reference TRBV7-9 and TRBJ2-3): DTGVSQNPRHKITKRGQNVTFRCDPISEHNRLYWYRQTLGQGPEFLTYFQNEAQLEKSRLLSDRFSAERPKGSFSTLEIQRTEQGDSAMYLCASQKGTDTQYFGPGTRLTVL.

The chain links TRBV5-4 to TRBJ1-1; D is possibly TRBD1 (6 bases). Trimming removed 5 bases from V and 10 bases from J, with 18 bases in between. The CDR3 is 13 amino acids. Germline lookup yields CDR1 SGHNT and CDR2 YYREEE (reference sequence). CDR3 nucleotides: TGTGCCAGCAGTCCGGTGGGCCTCAGGGGAGCTTTCTTT. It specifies CASSPVGLRGAFF.

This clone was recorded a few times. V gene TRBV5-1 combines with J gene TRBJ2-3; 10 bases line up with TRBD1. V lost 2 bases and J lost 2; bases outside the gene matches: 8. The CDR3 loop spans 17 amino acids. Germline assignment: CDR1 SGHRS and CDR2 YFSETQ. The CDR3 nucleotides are TGCGCCAGCAGCTTCGACAGGGGGCAATCCCTCACAGATACGCAGTATTTT. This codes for CASSFDRGQSLTDTQYF.

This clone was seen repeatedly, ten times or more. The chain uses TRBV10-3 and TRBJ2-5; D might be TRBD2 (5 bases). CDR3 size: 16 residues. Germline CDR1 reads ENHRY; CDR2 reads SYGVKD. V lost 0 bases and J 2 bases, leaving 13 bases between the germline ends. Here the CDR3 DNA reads TGTGCCATCAGTGAGTCCGCGGCAGGAGGACAAGAGACCCAGTACTTC. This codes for CAISESAAGGQETQYF.

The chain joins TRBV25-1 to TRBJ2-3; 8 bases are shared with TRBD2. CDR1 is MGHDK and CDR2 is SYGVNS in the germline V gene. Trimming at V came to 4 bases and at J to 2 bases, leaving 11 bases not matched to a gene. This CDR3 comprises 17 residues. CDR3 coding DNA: TGTGCCAGCAGTGCCGGGGGCGGGGGGACCTTCACAGATACGCAGTATTTT. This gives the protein CASSAGGGGTFTDTQYF.

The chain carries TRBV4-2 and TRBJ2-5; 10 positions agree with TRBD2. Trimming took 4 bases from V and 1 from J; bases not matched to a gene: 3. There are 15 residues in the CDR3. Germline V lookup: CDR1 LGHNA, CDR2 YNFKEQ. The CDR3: CASSLGTSAQETQYF. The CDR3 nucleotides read TGTGCCAGCAGCCTGGGGACTAGCGCCCAAGAGACCCAGTACTTC.

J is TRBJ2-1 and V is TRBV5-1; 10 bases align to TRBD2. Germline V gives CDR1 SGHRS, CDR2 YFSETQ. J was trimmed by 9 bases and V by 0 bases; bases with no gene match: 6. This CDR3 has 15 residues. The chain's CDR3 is CASSLAFGLAVEQFF. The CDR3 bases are TGCGCCAGCAGCTTGGCCTTCGGACTAGCGGTTGAGCAGTTCTTC.

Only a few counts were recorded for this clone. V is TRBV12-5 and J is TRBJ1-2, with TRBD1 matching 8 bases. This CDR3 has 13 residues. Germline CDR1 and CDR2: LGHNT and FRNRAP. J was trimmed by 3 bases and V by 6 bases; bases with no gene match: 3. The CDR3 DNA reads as TGTGCTAGTGGAAAGACAGGGGACTATGGCTACACCTTC. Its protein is CASGKTGDYGYTF.

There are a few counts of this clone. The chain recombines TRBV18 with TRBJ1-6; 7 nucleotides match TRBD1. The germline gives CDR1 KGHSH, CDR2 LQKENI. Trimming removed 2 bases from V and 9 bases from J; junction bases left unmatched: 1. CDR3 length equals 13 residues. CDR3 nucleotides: TGTGCCAGCTCACCAGGGGACAGTTCACCCCTCCACTTT. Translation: CASSPGDSSPLHF. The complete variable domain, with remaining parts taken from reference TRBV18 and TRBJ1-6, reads NAGVMQNPRHLVRRRGQEARLRCSPMKGHSHVYWYRQLPEEGLKFMVYLQKENIIDESGMPKERFSAEFPKEGPSILRIQQVVRGDSAAYFCASSPGDSSPLHFGNGTRLTVT.

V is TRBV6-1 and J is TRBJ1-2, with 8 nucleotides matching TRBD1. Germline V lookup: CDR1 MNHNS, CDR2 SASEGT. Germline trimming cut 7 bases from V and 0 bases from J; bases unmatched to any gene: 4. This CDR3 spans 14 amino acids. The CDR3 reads CASTETGANYGYTF. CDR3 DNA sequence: TGTGCCAGCACAGAGACAGGGGCTAACTATGGCTACACCTTC.

CDR3 region: CASSGIQGAGAGNTIYF. The CDR3 DNA is TGTGCCAGCAGCGGAATACAGGGGGCTGGCGCTGGAAACACCATATATTTT. The V and J genes are TRBV13 and TRBJ1-3; 9 bases align to TRBD1. V lost 5 bases, J lost 2 bases, and 10 bases stayed unmatched. This CDR3 is 17 amino acids long. Per germline, CDR1 PRHDT and CDR2 FYEKMQ (reference sequence).

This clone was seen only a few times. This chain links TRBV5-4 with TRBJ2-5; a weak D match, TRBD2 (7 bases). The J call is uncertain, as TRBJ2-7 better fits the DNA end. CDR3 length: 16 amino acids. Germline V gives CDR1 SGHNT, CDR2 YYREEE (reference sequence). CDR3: CASSRLVGGGAYEQYF. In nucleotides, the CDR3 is TGTGCCAGCAGCCGATTGGTTGGAGGGGGGGCCTACGAGCAGTACTTC.

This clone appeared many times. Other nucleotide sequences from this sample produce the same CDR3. DNA for the CDR3: TGTGCCAGCAGCTTGTTACAGGCTTCCTACGAGCAGTACTTC. Its protein product is CASSLLQASYEQYF. The rearrangement uses TRBV5-6 and TRBJ2-7, with D possibly TRBD1 on 5 matching bases. The germline V gene has CDR1 SGHDT and CDR2 YYEEEE. This CDR3 is built from 14 residues. The V gene lost 1 base and the J gene lost 1 base, with 9 bases spanning the gap.

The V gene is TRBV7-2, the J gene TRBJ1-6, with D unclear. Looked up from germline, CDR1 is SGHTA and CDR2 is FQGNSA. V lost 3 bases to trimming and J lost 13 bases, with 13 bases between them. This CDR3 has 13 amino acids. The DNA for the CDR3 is TGTGCCAGCAGCTTGTCGCAGGTTGCGCCCCTCCACTTT. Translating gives CASSLSQVAPLHF. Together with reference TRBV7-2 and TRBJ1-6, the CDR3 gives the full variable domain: GAGVSQSPSNKVTEKGKDVELRCDPISGHTALYWYRQSLGQGLEFLIYFQGNSAPDKSGLPSDRFSAERTGGSVSTLTIQRTQQEDSAVYLCASSLSQVAPLHFGNGTRLTVT.

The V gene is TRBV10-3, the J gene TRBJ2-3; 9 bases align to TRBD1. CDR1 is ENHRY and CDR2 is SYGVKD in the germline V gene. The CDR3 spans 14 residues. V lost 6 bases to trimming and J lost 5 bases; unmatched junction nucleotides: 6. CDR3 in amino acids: CAISAGQGRDTQYF. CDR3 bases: TGTGCCATCAGCGCGGGACAGGGAAGAGATACGCAGTATTTT.

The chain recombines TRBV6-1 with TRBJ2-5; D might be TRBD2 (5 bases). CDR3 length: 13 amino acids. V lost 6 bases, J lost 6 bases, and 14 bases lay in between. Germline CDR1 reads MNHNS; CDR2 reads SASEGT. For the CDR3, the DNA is TGTGCCAGCAGGAACGGGAAAATAAAGACCCAGTACTTC. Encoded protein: CASRNGKIKTQYF.